This record covers a single TCR beta chain. These data come from a study of shared clonotypes between healthy human individuals. The repertoire was sequenced with immunoSEQ multiplex PCR; TCRdb's copy has only in-frame clones and lacks some. The sample records approximately 1,000,000 clones, about four fifths being singletons. Germline V gene data show CDR1 as KGHSH and CDR2 as LQKENI. Trimming left V 3 bases short and J 4 bases short, with 9 bases between. The CDR3 is made up of 13 amino acids. The sequencing input was memory CD4+ T cells from PBMCs. The subset is: CD45RA-negative fraction. This receptor was obtained from a man in his late teens or twenties in good health. Some clones in this sample may be carry-over from other donors' samples. The chain uses TRBV18 and TRBJ2-5, with a weak D call TRBD2 (6 bases). CDR3 bases: TGTGCCAGCTCACCTCCGGAGGGAGAGACCCAGTACTTC. Encoded protein: CASSPPEGETQYF.